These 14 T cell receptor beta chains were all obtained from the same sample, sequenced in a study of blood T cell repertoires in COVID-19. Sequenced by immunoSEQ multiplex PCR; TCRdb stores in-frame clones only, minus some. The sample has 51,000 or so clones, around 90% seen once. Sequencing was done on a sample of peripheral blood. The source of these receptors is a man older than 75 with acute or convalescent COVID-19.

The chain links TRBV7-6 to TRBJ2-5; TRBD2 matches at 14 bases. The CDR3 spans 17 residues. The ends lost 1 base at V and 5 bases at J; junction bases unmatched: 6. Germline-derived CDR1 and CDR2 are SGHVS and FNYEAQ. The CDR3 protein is CASSLGLAGGPGETQYF. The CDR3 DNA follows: TGTGCCAGCAGCTTAGGACTAGCGGGGGGGCCGGGGGAGACCCAGTACTTC.

The CDR3 DNA reads as TGTGCCAGCAGGGGGGACTATGAAGAGACCCAGTACTTC. It codes for CASRGDYEETQYF. The rearrangement joins TRBV6-5 to TRBJ2-5, with 7 bases identical to TRBD2. Trimming cost V 6 bases and J 3 bases; bases outside gene matches: 4. The CDR3 extends over 13 amino acids. Per the germline V gene, CDR1 is MNHEY and CDR2 is SVGAGI.

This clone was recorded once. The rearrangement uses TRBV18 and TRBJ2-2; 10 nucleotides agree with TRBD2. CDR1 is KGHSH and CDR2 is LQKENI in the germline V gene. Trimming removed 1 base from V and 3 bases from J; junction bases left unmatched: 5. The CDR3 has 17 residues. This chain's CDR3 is CASSPQSGGDHTGELFF. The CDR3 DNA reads TGTGCCAGCTCACCACAGAGCGGGGGGGACCACACCGGGGAGCTGTTTTTT.

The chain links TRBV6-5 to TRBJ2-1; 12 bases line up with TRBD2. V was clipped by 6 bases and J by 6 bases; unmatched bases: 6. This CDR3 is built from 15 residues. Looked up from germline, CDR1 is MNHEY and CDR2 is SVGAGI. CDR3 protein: CASSLGLAGSNEQFF. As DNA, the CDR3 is TGTGCCAGCAGCCTAGGACTAGCGGGGTCCAATGAGCAGTTCTTC.

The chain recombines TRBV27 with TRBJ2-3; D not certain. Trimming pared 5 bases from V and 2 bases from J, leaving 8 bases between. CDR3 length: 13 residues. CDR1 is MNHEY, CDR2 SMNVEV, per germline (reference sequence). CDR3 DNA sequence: TGTGCCAGCAGTAACGCGTACACAGATACGCAGTATTTT. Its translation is CASSNAYTDTQYF.

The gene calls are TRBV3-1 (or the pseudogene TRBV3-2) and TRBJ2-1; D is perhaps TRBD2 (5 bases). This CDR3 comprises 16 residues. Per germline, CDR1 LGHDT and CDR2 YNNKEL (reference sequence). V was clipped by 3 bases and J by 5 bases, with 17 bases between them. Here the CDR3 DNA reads TGTGCCAGCAGCCAGTCCCCCGATACTAGGCACAATGAGCAGTTCTTC. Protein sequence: CASSQSPDTRHNEQFF.

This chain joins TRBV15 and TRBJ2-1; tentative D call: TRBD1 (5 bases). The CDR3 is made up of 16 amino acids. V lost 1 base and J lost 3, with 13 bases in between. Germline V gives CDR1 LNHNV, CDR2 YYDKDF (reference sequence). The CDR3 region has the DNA TGTGCCACCAGCAGAGTAGGGGAAATGAACTACAATGAGCAGTTCTTC. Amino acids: CATSRVGEMNYNEQFF. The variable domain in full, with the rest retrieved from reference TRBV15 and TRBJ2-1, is DAMVIQNPRYQVTQFGKPVTLSCSQTLNHNVMYWYQQKSSQAPKLLFHYYDKDFNNEADTPDNFQSRRPNTSFCFLDIRSPGLGDTAMYLCATSRVGEMNYNEQFFGPGTRLTVL.

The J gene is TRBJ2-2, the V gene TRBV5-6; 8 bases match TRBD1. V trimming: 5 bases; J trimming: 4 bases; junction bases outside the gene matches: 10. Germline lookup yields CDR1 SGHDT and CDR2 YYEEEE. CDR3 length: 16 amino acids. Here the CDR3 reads CASSSVQGASTGELFF. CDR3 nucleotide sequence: TGTGCCAGCAGTTCCGTTCAGGGGGCGAGCACCGGGGAGCTGTTTTTT.

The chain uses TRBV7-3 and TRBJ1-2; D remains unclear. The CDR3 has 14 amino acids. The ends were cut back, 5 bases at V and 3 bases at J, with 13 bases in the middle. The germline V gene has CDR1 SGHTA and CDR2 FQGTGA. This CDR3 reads CASSPNPGYYGYTF. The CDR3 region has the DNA TGTGCCAGCAGCCCTAATCCGGGGTACTATGGCTACACCTTC.

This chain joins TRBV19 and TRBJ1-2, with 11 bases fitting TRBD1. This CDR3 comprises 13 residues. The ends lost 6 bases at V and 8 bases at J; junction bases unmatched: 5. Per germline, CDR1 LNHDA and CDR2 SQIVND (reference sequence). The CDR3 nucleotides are TGTGCCAGTAGCGGACAGGGGGCGTGGGGCTACACCTTC. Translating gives CASSGQGAWGYTF.

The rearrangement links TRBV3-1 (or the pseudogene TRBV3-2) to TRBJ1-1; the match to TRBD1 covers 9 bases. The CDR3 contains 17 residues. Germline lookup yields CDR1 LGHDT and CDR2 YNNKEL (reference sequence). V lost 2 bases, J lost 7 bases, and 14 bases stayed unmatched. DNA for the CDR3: TGTGCCAGCAGCCAAATTTTCTGGACAGGGGAAGCCAATGAAGCTTTCTTT. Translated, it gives CASSQIFWTGEANEAFF.

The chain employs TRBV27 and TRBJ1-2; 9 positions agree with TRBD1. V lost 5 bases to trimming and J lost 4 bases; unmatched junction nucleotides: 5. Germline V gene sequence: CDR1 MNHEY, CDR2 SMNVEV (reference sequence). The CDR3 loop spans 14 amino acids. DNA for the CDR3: TGTGCCAGCAGTGTGACAGGGGGTTCCTATGGCTACACCTTC. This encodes CASSVTGGSYGYTF.

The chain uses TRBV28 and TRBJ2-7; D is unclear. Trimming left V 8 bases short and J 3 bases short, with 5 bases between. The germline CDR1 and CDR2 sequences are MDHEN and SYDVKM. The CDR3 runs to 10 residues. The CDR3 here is CASQDYEQYF. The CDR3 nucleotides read TGTGCCAGCCAGGACTACGAGCAGTACTTC.

CDR3 sequence (DNA): TGTGCCAGCAGTTTTAAAGGGGATATCCCCTACGAGCAGTACTTC. Amino acid sequence: CASSFKGDIPYEQYF. The chain carries TRBV27 and TRBJ2-7, with D possibly being TRBD1 (5 bases). Germline loops: CDR1 MNHEY, CDR2 SMNVEV (reference sequence). Trimming removed 3 bases from V and 2 bases from J, with 14 bases in between. This CDR3 contains 15 residues.